This T cell receptor (beta chain) was found in a study of blood T cell repertoires in COVID-19. Background on the study: The origin of the acute and convalescent COVID-19 samples was the United States, Italy and Spain. Nucleic acid was either cDNA or gDNA, and it came from T cells, B-cell-depleted T cells, or PBMCs.

Original methodology: Amplification of reference gene primers provided the estimated nucleated cell counts. The table came from immunoSEQ multiplex PCR; TCRdb's copy has only in-frame clones and leaves some out. V and J calls and clone size follow that table, whereas D and trimming were derived from the DNA. The sample holds 150,000 to 200,000 clones, around 80% seen once. With V trimmed by 0 bases and J by 6 bases, 10 bases remained unmatched. The CDR3 runs 16 residues. The germline V gene encodes CDR1 PRHDT and CDR2 FYEKMQ (reference sequence). This clonotype was sampled from a woman at least 80 years old with active or convalescent COVID-19. Sequenced sample: peripheral blood. The chain links TRBV13 to TRBJ2-7; 8 bases match TRBD2. The CDR3 sequence is CASSLGQGSGGSEQYF. In DNA, the CDR3 is TGTGCCAGCAGCTTAGGCCAAGGGAGCGGGGGAAGCGAGCAGTACTTC.